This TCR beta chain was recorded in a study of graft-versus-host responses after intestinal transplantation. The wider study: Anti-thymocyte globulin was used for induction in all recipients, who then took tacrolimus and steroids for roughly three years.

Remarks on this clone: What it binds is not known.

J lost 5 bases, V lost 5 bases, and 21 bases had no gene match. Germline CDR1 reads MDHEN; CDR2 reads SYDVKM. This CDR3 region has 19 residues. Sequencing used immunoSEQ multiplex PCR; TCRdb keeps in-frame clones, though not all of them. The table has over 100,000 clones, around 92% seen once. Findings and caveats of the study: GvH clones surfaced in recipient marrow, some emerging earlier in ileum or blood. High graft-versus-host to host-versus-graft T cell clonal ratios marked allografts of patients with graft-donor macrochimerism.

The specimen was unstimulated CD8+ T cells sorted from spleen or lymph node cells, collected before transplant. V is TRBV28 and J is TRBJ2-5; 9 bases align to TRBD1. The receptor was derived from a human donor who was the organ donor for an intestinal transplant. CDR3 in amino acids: CASSPTGTGIPYVGETQYF. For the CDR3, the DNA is TGTGCCAGCAGTCCCACCGGGACAGGGATACCCTACGTCGGGGAGACCCAGTACTTC. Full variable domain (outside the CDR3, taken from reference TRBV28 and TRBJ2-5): DVKVTQSSRYLVKRTGEKVFLECVQDMDHENMFWYRQDPGLGLRLIYFSYDVKMKEKGDIPEGYSVSREKKERFSLILESASTNQTSMYLCASSPTGTGIPYVGETQYFGPGTRLLVL.